This T cell receptor beta chain comes out of a study of spatial heterogeneity in lung cancer. Study-level points and caveats: The number of expanded tumor alpha and beta chains correlated with mutation number. As ubiquitous and regional nonsynonymous mutations varied, counts of ubiquitous and regional expanded TCRs tracked them, respectively.

Ten or more counts support this clonotype. The antigen is unknown. This beta chain was picked up by a library intended for alpha chains and is off target, so its count carries little meaning. Documented time point: sample taken at primary tumor resection. Samples came from roughly 72 TRACERx patients with untreated early-stage lung cancer. Tumor, nontumor lung or frozen PBMC supplied whole RNA, sequenced without sorting. V was cut by 11 bases and J by 8 bases, with 12 bases left in between. The germline V gene encodes CDR1 SGHVS and CDR2 FNYEAQ. CDR3 length equals 11 residues. Individual TCR cDNA molecules each bore their own unique molecular identifier. Via MiXCR, TCRdb re-called the 5' RACE reads, giving one row per CDR3 protein. The sample includes under 2,500 distinct CDR3 sequences, 20% to 25% seen only once; the top ten take approximately 25%.

The sequence was collected from a male donor with early-stage non-small cell lung cancer. The sample here was lung tumor tissue, taken at surgery. The V gene is TRBV7-6, the J gene TRBJ1-4, with D possibly matching TRBD1 (5 bases). Here the CDR3 reads CAWRDEEKLFF. The DNA for the CDR3 is TGTGCCTGGAGGGACGAAGAAAAACTGTTTTTT.